The next 18 T cell receptor beta chains were all read from a single sample in a study of tumor-infiltrating lymphocytes in primary liver carcinoma. Synthesis of TCR beta cDNA was carried out from around 540 ng total RNA with a constant-region primer. TCR beta libraries came from three nested multiplex PCR rounds using slightly modified ARM-PCR. TRBV1-TRBV30 forward primers paired with a C-beta reverse primer were used in the first two PCR rounds, which ran approximately 11 cycles each. In TCRdb, the multiplex PCR reads were re-called with MiXCR into one record per CDR3 protein. The table lists about 50,000 distinct CDR3 sequences, around 77% of them singletons. Scientists recovered RNA and DNA together from roughly 20-30 mg of unsorted bulk tissue. The sample consisted of liver tumor tissue from sampling region 5. Subset denoted: tumor region T5, tumor centre. Every receptor here comes from a middle-aged man with primary liver carcinoma and hepatitis B virus infection.

For this clonotype: This clone may be a read error of a much larger clone one base away. The chain is built from TRBV20-1 and TRBJ1-1; D is possibly TRBD1 (5 bases). The CDR3 runs 17 residues. Germline V gene data show CDR1 as DFQATT and CDR2 as SNEGSKA (reference sequence). Written as DNA, the CDR3 is TGCAGTGCTACCATGAAAGGGGTGGTACCGTTGAACACTGAAGCTTTATTT. This translates into CSATMKGVVPLNTEALF.

This clonotype is labeled as medium-sized. J is TRBJ2-2 and V is TRBV29-1; unclear D gene. The ends were cut back, 4 bases at V and 5 bases at J, with 11 bases in the middle. CDR1 and CDR2 (germline): SQVTM, ANQGSEA. The CDR3 is 13 amino acids. DNA for the CDR3: TGCAGCGTTGCACAAAAACCGACCGGGGAGCTGTTTTTT. Translated, it gives CSVAQKPTGELFF.

Note on this clonotype: The CDR3 does not close with the conserved phenylalanine or tryptophan, likely indicating a read error. The chain employs TRBV14 and TRBJ2-3; 8 bases are a match to TRBD1. The CDR3 has 16 residues. Germline V gene sequence: CDR1 SGHDN, CDR2 FVKESK. The CDR3 sequence is CASSQRLGRGTGTQYI. Here the CDR3 DNA reads TGTGCCAGCAGCCAACGACTGGGGAGAGGGACAGGTACGCAGTATATT.

Remarks on this clonotype: The junction does not match germline at one end; this may be a read error. The V call is TRBV10-3, the J call TRBJ2-7; 11 positions match TRBD1. The germline CDR1 and CDR2 sequences are ENHRY and SYGVKD. The CDR3 is 14 residues long. The DNA for the CDR3 is TGTGTCATCAAGGGACAGGGGGAGTCATATGAGCAGTACTTC. Translated, it gives CVIKGQGESYEQYF.

The table lists this clonotype with a few counts. The CDR3 loop reads CASSGQMEVETQYF. The CDR3 coding sequence is TGTGCCAGCAGTGGACAGATGGAGGTGGAGACCCAGTACTTC. This chain links TRBV11-1 with TRBJ2-5, with D perhaps TRBD1 (6 bases). The CDR3 length is 14 residues. V was trimmed by 6 bases and J by 5 bases, leaving 16 bases between them. CDR1 and CDR2 (germline): SGHAT, FQDESV (reference sequence). Full variable domain (rest looked up from reference TRBV11-1 and TRBJ2-5): EAEVAQSPRYKITEKSQAVAFWCDPISGHATLYWYRQILGQGPELLVQFQDESVVDDSQLPKDRFSAERLKGVDSTLKIQPAELGDSAMYLCASSGQMEVETQYFGPGTRLLVL.

A remark on this clonotype: The junction and the germline gene differ at one end; a read error may be behind it. The J gene is TRBJ2-3, the V gene TRBV28; TRBD1 aligns across 7 bases. Germline V gives CDR1 MDHEN, CDR2 SYDVKM. The CDR3 runs to 16 residues. The DNA for the CDR3 is TGTGCCAGCAGTCGACAGGGAGTTGTGGGCACAGATACGCGGTATTTT. Translated, it gives CASSRQGVVGTDTRYF.

For this clonotype: Because it lacks the conserved phenylalanine or tryptophan at the end, this CDR3 is likely a read error. This chain joins TRBV7-9 and TRBJ1-1; 8 nucleotides line up with TRBD1. Per the germline V gene, CDR1 is SEHNR and CDR2 is FQNEAQ (reference sequence). The CDR3 spans 13 residues. Trimming cost V 7 bases and J 3 bases; bases outside gene matches: 4. The CDR3 DNA reads TGTGCCAGCAACTTGACAGGGGACACTGAAGCTTTCTAT. Amino acid sequence: CASNLTGDTEAFY.

Remarks on this clonotype: One end of the junction varies from germline; a read error may be responsible. The chain is built from TRBV14 and TRBJ2-7; TRBD2 agrees at 12 bases. Per germline, CDR1 SGHDN and CDR2 FVKESK. CDR3 length equals 13 residues. CDR3: CANTASGGGERYF. In DNA form, the CDR3 reads TGTGCCAACACGGCTAGCGGGGGGGGCGAGCGGTACTTC.

This chain uses TRBV7-9 with TRBJ2-7; D is unclear. This CDR3 is built from 15 residues. CDR1 and CDR2 from the germline V gene are SEHNR and FQNEAQ (reference sequence). The CDR3 spells CANSLDPQTSYEQYF. In DNA form, the CDR3 reads TGTGCTAACAGCTTGGACCCCCAAACCTCCTACGAGCAGTACTTC.

As to this clonotype: The conserved final phenylalanine or tryptophan is absent from the CDR3, which likely points to a read error. This chain joins TRBV7-9 and TRBJ2-7; D gene ambiguous. The CDR3 spans 13 residues. The germline V and J ends were trimmed by 4 bases and 4 bases, with 11 bases remaining between them. Germline V lookup: CDR1 SEHNR, CDR2 FQNEAQ (reference sequence). For the CDR3, the DNA is TGTGCCAGCAGCTCTGAGAACTCATACGAGCAGTACCTC. It encodes CASSSENSYEQYL.

This clonotype was seen repeatedly, ten times or more. The V and J genes are TRBV12-3 or TRBV12-4 and TRBJ2-7; unclear D gene. This CDR3 has 12 residues. With 3 bases removed from V and 3 bases from J, the gap between germline ends came to 6 bases. CDR3 DNA: TGTGCCAGCAGTTTGGAACACTACGAGCAGTACTTC. It is translated as CASSLEHYEQYF.

A note on this clonotype: Mismatch with germline at one junction end may stem from a read error. The chain uses TRBV5-1 and TRBJ2-2; D possibly matches TRBD1 or TRBD2 (5 bases each). The CDR3 runs to 16 residues. The germline gives CDR1 SGHRS, CDR2 YFSETQ. The CDR3 reads CASSLHHRTNTWELFF. CDR3 DNA sequence: TGCGCTAGCAGCTTACATCACAGGACGAACACCTGGGAGCTTTTTTTT.

In its sample, this clonotype was seen many times. This may arise from a read error, as a much more abundant clone is one base away. The genes are TRBV29-1 and TRBJ2-7; D gene uncertain. This CDR3 region has 11 residues. Germline CDR1 SQVTM, CDR2 ANQGSEA. The CDR3, as DNA: TGCAGCGTTGAAGGGGGTCATGAGCGGTACTTC. It is translated as CSVEGGHERYF.

To note about this clonotype: The conserved phenylalanine or tryptophan is not found at the CDR3 terminus, so this likely reflects a read error. The chain couples TRBV7-8 to TRBJ2-5, with D perhaps TRBD1 (5 bases). The V gene's germline CDR1 is SGHVS and CDR2 FQNEAQ. V was cut by 7 bases and J by 1 base, with 13 bases left in between. The CDR3 runs 14 residues. Written as DNA, the CDR3 is TGTGCCAGCAAGCAATGGACAACCCAAGAGACCCAGTACTTA. Translated, it gives CASKQWTTQETQYL.

This clonotype showed up many times. V and J are TRBV6-5 and TRBJ2-1, with TRBD2 as a possible D gene (6 bases). CDR3 length equals 16 residues. The germline CDR1 and CDR2 sequences are MNHEY and SVGAGI. The ends were cut back, 3 bases at V and 0 bases at J, with 12 bases in the middle. The CDR3 protein is CASSYNLASSYNEQFF. Here the CDR3 DNA reads TGTGCCAGCAGTTATAATCTAGCGAGCTCCTACAATGAGCAGTTCTTC.

This clonotype came up a few times. The germline gene is not matched at one end of the junction; a read error may be the cause. The chain employs TRBV12-3 or TRBV12-4 and TRBJ1-2, with D unclear. The CDR3 sequence is 15 residues long. The CDR3 protein is CASSPRHGPYYVYTF. CDR3 DNA sequence: TGTGCCAGCAGTCCGCGACACGGGCCCTACTATGTCTACACCTTC.

In this sample, this clonotype turned up a few times. A much larger clonotype is one base distant, so this may be a read error. The CDR3 does not close with the conserved phenylalanine or tryptophan, likely indicating a read error. The limits of the CDR3 on the DNA are not certain, so only TCRdb's listed CDR3 is given. The chain uses TRBV11-2 and TRBJ2-7; TRBD2, as called in the table, went unchecked against the DNA. The germline gives CDR1 SGHAT, CDR2 FQNNGV. The CDR3 length equals 16 residues, ends included. CDR3: CASSLEPSGSCVEQCL.

This clonotype was detected a few times. The chain couples TRBV29-1 to TRBJ1-1; 7 bases map to TRBD1. The CDR3 contains 12 residues. With V trimmed by 6 bases and J by 6 bases, 7 bases remained unmatched. Germline CDR1 and CDR2: SQVTM and ANQGSEA. CDR3 region: CSVRTGMAEAFF. For the CDR3, the DNA is TGCAGCGTGAGGACAGGCATGGCTGAAGCTTTCTTT.